A selection of T cell receptor beta chains follows, all from one sample in a study of blood T cell repertoires in COVID-19. TCRdb's table, derived via immunoSEQ multiplex PCR, lists solely in-frame clones and lacks some. The sample holds 120,000 or so clones, more than 75% seen once. The material sequenced was peripheral blood. Receptor source: a woman aged 50 to 65 with acute or convalescent COVID-19. CDR3s include the opening cysteine and the closing phenylalanine or tryptophan. Fields, in order: V gene, D gene, J gene, clone size, CDR3 protein, CDR3 DNA. The D gene is left open where the match is weak. Rows give clone size only sometimes, using once, few, many, or a class for an expanded clone.

v_gene: TRBV5-1; d_gene: .; j_gene: TRBJ1-1; abundance: .; CDR3aa: CASSTGLFEAFF; CDR3nt: TGCGCCAGCAGCACCGGACTTTTTGAAGCTTTCTTT
v_gene: TRBV5-6; d_gene: .; j_gene: TRBJ2-5; abundance: .; CDR3aa: CASSFRSSGETQYF; CDR3nt: TGTGCCAGCAGCTTTAGGTCCTCAGGCGAGACCCAGTACTTC
v_gene: TRBV2; d_gene: .; j_gene: TRBJ1-5; abundance: few; CDR3aa: CASSTPPRGQPQHF; CDR3nt: TGTGCCAGCAGTACCCCTCCTCGGGGTCAGCCCCAGCATTTT
v_gene: TRBV2; d_gene: TRBD1; j_gene: TRBJ2-3; abundance: .; CDR3aa: CASRDRDRLIGITQYF; CDR3nt: TGTGCCAGCAGAGACCGGGACAGGCTGATAGGGATTACGCAGTATTTT
v_gene: TRBV7-6; d_gene: .; j_gene: TRBJ1-5; abundance: few; CDR3aa: CASSLGAGHQPQHF; CDR3nt: TGTGCCAGCAGCTTAGGGGCTGGCCATCAGCCCCAGCATTTT
v_gene: TRBV30; d_gene: .; j_gene: TRBJ1-1; abundance: .; CDR3aa: CAWSPQQGRAFF; CDR3nt: TGTGCCTGGAGTCCACAACAGGGTCGGGCTTTCTTT
v_gene: TRBV5-1; d_gene: .; j_gene: TRBJ2-7; abundance: .; CDR3aa: CASSLVFREDEQYF; CDR3nt: TGCGCCAGCAGCTTGGTTTTCAGGGAGGACGAGCAGTACTTC
v_gene: TRBV6-5; d_gene: TRBD2; j_gene: TRBJ2-7; abundance: .; CDR3aa: CASSRSGSRSYEQYF; CDR3nt: TGTGCCAGCAGTCGTAGCGGGAGTCGATCCTACGAGCAGTACTTC
v_gene: TRBV6-1; d_gene: .; j_gene: TRBJ2-7; abundance: once; CDR3aa: CASSDGGMQYF; CDR3nt: TGTGCCAGCAGTGATGGGGGCATGCAGTACTTC
v_gene: TRBV30; d_gene: .; j_gene: TRBJ1-3; abundance: .; CDR3aa: CAWMPTGSGNTIYF; CDR3nt: TGTGCCTGGATGCCCACAGGCTCTGGAAACACCATATATTTT
v_gene: TRBV7-9; d_gene: TRBD1; j_gene: TRBJ2-1; abundance: .; CDR3aa: CASSPPGQGDNEQFF; CDR3nt: TGTGCCAGCAGCCCTCCCGGACAGGGAGACAATGAGCAGTTCTTC
v_gene: TRBV19; d_gene: .; j_gene: TRBJ1-4; abundance: .; CDR3aa: CASSIPSTRLNEKLFF; CDR3nt: TGTGCCAGTAGTATACCGTCGACCAGACTAAATGAAAAACTGTTTTTT
v_gene: TRBV6-5; d_gene: TRBD2; j_gene: TRBJ2-7; abundance: once; CDR3aa: CASKTLAGGYEQYF; CDR3nt: TGTGCCAGCAAGACCCTAGCGGGGGGCTACGAGCAGTACTTC
v_gene: TRBV7-2; d_gene: .; j_gene: TRBJ2-1; abundance: .; CDR3aa: CASSFTLSGDSYNEQFF; CDR3nt: TGTGCCAGCAGCTTCACCCTTAGCGGAGACAGCTACAATGAGCAGTTCTTC
v_gene: TRBV19; d_gene: TRBD2; j_gene: TRBJ2-5; abundance: .; CDR3aa: CASSGGTSGSWETQYF; CDR3nt: TGTGCCAGTAGTGGGGGGACTAGCGGGAGCTGGGAGACCCAGTACTTC
v_gene: TRBV9; d_gene: TRBD2; j_gene: TRBJ2-1; abundance: .; CDR3aa: CASSARLADYNEQFF; CDR3nt: TGTGCCAGCAGCGCCCGACTAGCGGACTACAATGAGCAGTTCTTC
v_gene: TRBV6-5; d_gene: TRBD1; j_gene: TRBJ1-2; abundance: once; CDR3aa: CASSLGTVYGYTF; CDR3nt: TGTGCCAGCAGTCTAGGGACAGTCTATGGCTACACCTTC
v_gene: TRBV2; d_gene: .; j_gene: TRBJ2-6; abundance: .; CDR3aa: CASSRLSGANVLTF; CDR3nt: TGTGCCAGCAGCCGACTCTCTGGGGCCAACGTCCTGACTTTC
v_gene: TRBV27; d_gene: TRBD1; j_gene: TRBJ2-7; abundance: .; CDR3aa: CASTERWDRETYEQYF; CDR3nt: TGTGCCAGCACCGAAAGGTGGGACAGGGAGACCTACGAGCAGTACTTC
v_gene: TRBV6-5; d_gene: .; j_gene: TRBJ1-5; abundance: .; CDR3aa: CASRGGSGQPQHF; CDR3nt: TGTGCCAGCAGGGGGGGTAGTGGTCAGCCCCAGCATTTT
v_gene: TRBV18; d_gene: .; j_gene: TRBJ2-5; abundance: .; CDR3aa: CASSINQGAWETQYF; CDR3nt: TGTGCCAGCTCGATCAACCAGGGTGCTTGGGAGACCCAGTACTTC
v_gene: TRBV2; d_gene: .; j_gene: TRBJ2-2; abundance: .; CDR3aa: CASRAGPNTGELFF; CDR3nt: TGTGCCAGCAGAGCAGGGCCGAACACCGGGGAGCTGTTTTTT
v_gene: TRBV6-5; d_gene: TRBD2; j_gene: TRBJ2-1; abundance: many; CDR3aa: CASSYSSSGRGNEQFF; CDR3nt: TGTGCCAGCAGTTACTCTTCAAGCGGGAGGGGAAATGAGCAGTTCTTC
v_gene: TRBV2; d_gene: .; j_gene: TRBJ2-2; abundance: .; CDR3aa: CASSASAHGDTGELFF; CDR3nt: TGTGCCAGCAGTGCGAGCGCCCACGGGGACACCGGGGAGCTGTTTTTT
v_gene: TRBV24-1; d_gene: TRBD1; j_gene: TRBJ1-2; abundance: .; CDR3aa: CATSDGRTGPYGYTF; CDR3nt: TGTGCCACCAGTGATGGACGGACAGGCCCATATGGCTACACCTTC
v_gene: TRBV2; d_gene: TRBD1; j_gene: TRBJ2-5; abundance: .; CDR3aa: CASSGDRVKRETQYF; CDR3nt: TGTGCCAGCAGTGGGGACAGGGTGAAGAGGGAGACCCAGTACTTC
v_gene: TRBV19; d_gene: TRBD2; j_gene: TRBJ2-3; abundance: .; CDR3aa: CASSATGGPFIGDTQYF; CDR3nt: TGTGCCAGTAGTGCCACGGGAGGACCGTTCATAGGCGATACGCAGTATTTT
v_gene: TRBV5-5; d_gene: TRBD2; j_gene: TRBJ2-7; abundance: .; CDR3aa: CASSPGTVSSSGRAFEQYF; CDR3nt: TGTGCCAGCAGCCCGGGGACAGTTTCTAGTAGCGGGAGGGCCTTCGAGCAGTACTTC
v_gene: TRBV28; d_gene: .; j_gene: TRBJ2-7; abundance: .; CDR3aa: CASTRQVSSYEQYF; CDR3nt: TGTGCCAGCACCCGACAGGTGAGCTCCTACGAGCAGTACTTC
v_gene: TRBV2; d_gene: TRBD2; j_gene: TRBJ2-3; abundance: .; CDR3aa: CASSEGSGNADTQYF; CDR3nt: TGTGCCAGCAGTGAAGGTAGCGGGAATGCAGATACGCAGTATTTT
v_gene: TRBV3-1/TRBV3-2; d_gene: TRBD1; j_gene: TRBJ2-5; abundance: .; CDR3aa: CASSFRTGPETQYF; CDR3nt: TGTGCCAGCAGCTTCCGGACAGGGCCCGAGACCCAGTACTTC
v_gene: TRBV29-1; d_gene: TRBD1; j_gene: TRBJ1-5; abundance: .; CDR3aa: CSAGQGNQPQHF; CDR3nt: TGCAGCGCCGGACAGGGGAATCAGCCCCAGCATTTT
v_gene: TRBV12-3/TRBV12-4; d_gene: TRBD1; j_gene: TRBJ2-7; abundance: once; CDR3aa: CASRRDRDYEQYF; CDR3nt: TGTGCCAGCCGCCGGGACAGAGACTACGAGCAGTACTTC
v_gene: TRBV2; d_gene: .; j_gene: TRBJ1-1; abundance: .; CDR3aa: CASSEDGKYTEAFF; CDR3nt: TGTGCCAGCAGTGAAGACGGGAAGTACACTGAAGCTTTCTTT
v_gene: TRBV7-9; d_gene: TRBD1; j_gene: TRBJ2-7; abundance: once; CDR3aa: CASSKQGYEQYF; CDR3nt: TGTGCCAGCAGCAAACAGGGGTACGAGCAGTACTTC
v_gene: TRBV20-1; d_gene: .; j_gene: TRBJ1-5; abundance: once; CDR3aa: CSASLSNQPQHF; CDR3nt: TGCAGTGCTAGTCTATCAAATCAGCCCCAGCATTTT
v_gene: TRBV10-3; d_gene: .; j_gene: TRBJ2-1; abundance: .; CDR3aa: CAISPAGREPSYNEQFF; CDR3nt: TGTGCCATCAGCCCGGCGGGTCGGGAGCCGTCCTACAATGAGCAGTTCTTC
v_gene: TRBV5-1; d_gene: TRBD1; j_gene: TRBJ1-4; abundance: once; CDR3aa: CASSPPYRGENEKLFF; CDR3nt: TGCGCCAGCAGCCCTCCCTACAGGGGGGAAAATGAAAAACTGTTTTTT
v_gene: TRBV19; d_gene: TRBD2; j_gene: TRBJ2-1; abundance: once; CDR3aa: CASSIVFLASGYNEQFF; CDR3nt: TGTGCCAGTAGTATAGTATTCCTGGCTAGCGGTTACAATGAGCAGTTCTTC
v_gene: TRBV7-6; d_gene: TRBD1; j_gene: TRBJ2-7; abundance: .; CDR3aa: CASSPGQGGSYEQYF; CDR3nt: TGTGCCAGCAGCCCGGGACAGGGAGGCTCCTACGAGCAGTACTTC
v_gene: TRBV27; d_gene: TRBD1; j_gene: TRBJ1-4; abundance: .; CDR3aa: CASSAQTGGDEKLFF; CDR3nt: TGTGCCAGCAGTGCCCAGACAGGGGGGGATGAAAAACTGTTTTTT
v_gene: TRBV19; d_gene: TRBD2; j_gene: TRBJ2-2; abundance: once; CDR3aa: CASSVLTSGSTGELFF; CDR3nt: TGTGCCAGTAGTGTCCTGACTAGCGGGAGCACCGGGGAGCTGTTTTTT
v_gene: TRBV19; d_gene: TRBD2; j_gene: TRBJ2-7; abundance: .; CDR3aa: CASSIRGQTTGTSGRYEQYF; CDR3nt: TGTGCCAGTAGTATCCGAGGTCAGACTACCGGGACTAGCGGGAGGTATGAGCAGTACTTC
v_gene: TRBV2; d_gene: .; j_gene: TRBJ1-4; abundance: once; CDR3aa: CASSFHGTRGEKLFF; CDR3nt: TGTGCCAGCAGTTTTCACGGGACAAGGGGTGAAAAACTGTTTTTT
v_gene: TRBV29-1; d_gene: TRBD1; j_gene: TRBJ2-7; abundance: .; CDR3aa: CSVREQGASGEQYF; CDR3nt: TGCAGCGTGAGGGAACAGGGGGCATCGGGAGAGCAGTACTTC
v_gene: TRBV6-2/TRBV6-3; d_gene: TRBD2; j_gene: TRBJ2-3; abundance: .; CDR3aa: CASSYYGRGGSTDTQYF; CDR3nt: TGTGCCAGCAGTTACTATGGGAGGGGCGGGAGCACAGATACGCAGTATTTT
v_gene: TRBV18; d_gene: .; j_gene: TRBJ1-1; abundance: .; CDR3aa: CASSPASGGLNTEAFF; CDR3nt: TGTGCCAGCTCACCCGCCTCCGGGGGGCTGAACACTGAAGCTTTCTTT
v_gene: TRBV19; d_gene: .; j_gene: TRBJ1-5; abundance: .; CDR3aa: CASSQTGNQPQHF; CDR3nt: TGTGCCAGTAGCCAAACAGGGAATCAGCCCCAGCATTTT
v_gene: TRBV7-9; d_gene: .; j_gene: TRBJ1-2; abundance: .; CDR3aa: CASSLDVRHTEGYTF; CDR3nt: TGTGCCAGCAGCTTAGACGTGCGGCATACCGAGGGCTACACCTTC
v_gene: TRBV2; d_gene: TRBD2; j_gene: TRBJ2-7; abundance: .; CDR3aa: CASSEALLFSGGTSDYEQYF; CDR3nt: TGTGCCAGCAGTGAAGCGCTTCTTTTTTCTGGCGGGACTAGCGACTACGAGCAGTACTTC
v_gene: TRBV4-1; d_gene: .; j_gene: TRBJ1-4; abundance: .; CDR3aa: CASSQDAGNEKLFF; CDR3nt: TGCGCCAGCAGCCAAGATGCGGGTAATGAAAAACTGTTTTTT
v_gene: TRBV7-2; d_gene: TRBD2; j_gene: TRBJ2-3; abundance: .; CDR3aa: CASSLGGRALDTQYF; CDR3nt: TGTGCCAGCAGCTTAGGAGGGAGGGCTCTGGATACGCAGTATTTT
v_gene: TRBV6-5; d_gene: TRBD2; j_gene: TRBJ2-3; abundance: .; CDR3aa: CASSYSLAGRTDTQYF; CDR3nt: TGTGCCAGCAGTTACTCTCTAGCGGGACGCACAGATACGCAGTATTTT